The 5 T cell receptor beta chains below come from one sample, sequenced in a study of cytomegalovirus exposure and HLA in healthy donors. Primers for the PCR totalled 60 Vbeta and 13 Jbeta. The table came from immunoSEQ multiplex PCR; TCRdb's copy has only in-frame clones and leaves some out. Found here are about 150,000 clones, about 77% of them singletons; the top ten hold over 1.3%. The specimen was PBMCs. The receptors come from a woman in her thirties or forties in good health and CMV-seronegative.

This chain joins TRBV7-9 and TRBJ2-3; 8 positions match TRBD1. Germline CDR1 and CDR2: SEHNR and FQNEAQ (reference sequence). V shed 6 bases and J 2 bases; nucleotides not matched to a gene: 13. The length of the CDR3 is 17 residues. The CDR3, as DNA: TGTGCCAGCAGTTCTACGGGGACAGGAATCATCACAGATACGCAGTATTTT. This gives the protein CASSSTGTGIITDTQYF.

This clone was seen a handful of times. The CDR3 sequence: CASSLEGGFKTDTQYF. The CDR3 bases are TGTGCCAGCAGCTTAGAGGGGGGGTTTAAGACAGATACGCAGTATTTT. The chain couples TRBV7-9 to TRBJ2-3, with a possible D match to TRBD2 (7 bases). This CDR3 is built from 16 residues. Germline CDR1 and CDR2: SEHNR and FQNEAQ (reference sequence). V was trimmed by 1 base and J by 3 bases, leaving 14 bases between them.

The rearrangement uses TRBV4-2 and TRBJ1-5, with TRBD1 identical over 8 bases. Trimming cost V 4 bases and J 5 bases; bases outside gene matches: 10. The germline CDR1 and CDR2 sequences are LGHNA and YNFKEQ. The CDR3 is 16 residues long. The CDR3 loop reads CASSPGQGLGDQPQHF. In nucleotides, the CDR3 is TGTGCCAGCAGCCCTGGACAGGGTCTAGGGGATCAGCCCCAGCATTTT.

This chain joins TRBV2 and TRBJ1-2; D is undetermined. Germline-derived CDR1 and CDR2 are SNHLY and FYNNEI. The CDR3 covers 12 residues. Trimming removed 5 bases at V and 1 base at J, with 5 bases between. CDR3 DNA sequence: TGTGCCAGCAGTAGCAATAACTATGGCTACACCTTC. Protein product: CASSSNNYGYTF.

The chain is built from TRBV6-5 and TRBJ2-7, with 9 bases aligning to TRBD1. The V and J ends lost 2 bases and 5 bases, in that order; junction bases with no gene match: 4. There are 14 residues in the CDR3. The germline V gene encodes CDR1 MNHEY and CDR2 SVGAGI. CDR3 sequence reads: CASSYRTGDDEQYF. CDR3 in DNA: TGTGCCAGCAGTTACCGGACAGGGGACGACGAGCAGTACTTC.